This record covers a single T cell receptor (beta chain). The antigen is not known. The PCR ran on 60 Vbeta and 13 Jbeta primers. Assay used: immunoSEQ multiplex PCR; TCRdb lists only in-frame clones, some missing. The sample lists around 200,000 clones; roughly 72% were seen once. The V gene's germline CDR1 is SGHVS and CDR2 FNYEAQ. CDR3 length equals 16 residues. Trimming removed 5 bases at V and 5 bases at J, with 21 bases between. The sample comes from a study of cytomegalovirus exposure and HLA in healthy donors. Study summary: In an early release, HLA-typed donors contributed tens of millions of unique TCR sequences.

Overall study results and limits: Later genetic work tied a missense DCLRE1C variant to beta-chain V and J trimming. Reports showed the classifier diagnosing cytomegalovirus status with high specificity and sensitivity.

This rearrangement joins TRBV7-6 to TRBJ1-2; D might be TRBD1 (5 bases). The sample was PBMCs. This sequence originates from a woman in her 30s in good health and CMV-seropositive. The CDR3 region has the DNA TGTGCCAGCAGCCCCGGGGGGGGTCAAGGGAGGTATGGCTACACCTTC. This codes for CASSPGGGQGRYGYTF.